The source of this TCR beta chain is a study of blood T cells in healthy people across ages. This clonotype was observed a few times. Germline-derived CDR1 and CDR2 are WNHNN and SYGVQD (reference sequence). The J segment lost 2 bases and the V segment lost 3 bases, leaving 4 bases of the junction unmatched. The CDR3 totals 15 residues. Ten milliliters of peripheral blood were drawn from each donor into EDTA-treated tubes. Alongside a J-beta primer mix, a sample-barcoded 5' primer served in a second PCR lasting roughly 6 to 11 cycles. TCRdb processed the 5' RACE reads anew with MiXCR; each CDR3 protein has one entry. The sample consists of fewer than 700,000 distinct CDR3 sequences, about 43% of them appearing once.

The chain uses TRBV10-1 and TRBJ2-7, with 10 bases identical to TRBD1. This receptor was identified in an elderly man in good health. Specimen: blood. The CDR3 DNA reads TGCGCCAGCAGTGAATCCGGACAGGGGGCCTACGAGCAGTACTTC. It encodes CASSESGQGAYEQYF.